This TCR beta chain emerged from a study of T cells in Graves' hyperthyroidism and ophthalmopathy. Across the whole study: Peripheral blood draws took place at initial diagnosis, ahead of any treatment.

Uncontrolled infection, other autoimmune disease, pregnancy or lactation barred patients from enrollment. Germline values: CDR1 LNHDA, CDR2 SQIVND (reference sequence). The CDR3 is 16 amino acids. The V end lost 1 base, the J end lost 2 bases, and 13 bases lay between the germline ends. A word on this clonotype: Its antigen is currently unknown.

Study-level points and caveats: Within blood appeared most thyroid clonotypes that had expanded above 0.001.

Amplification of TCR beta CDR3 regions was performed using RNA transcripts as template. In the first-round RT-PCR of the TCR CDR3, the HTBI primer set was used. MiXCR was run by TCRdb on the multiplex PCR reads, yielding one entry per CDR3 protein. The data hold under 550,000 distinct CDR3 sequences, with less than 20% observed a single time. Sequencing used blood. The receptor's source is a man aged 35-49 years with Graves' ophthalmopathy. This chain connects TRBV19 to TRBJ2-3; tentatively, D is TRBD2 (5 bases). As DNA, the CDR3 is TGTGCCAGTAGTATAGGGGCCGGACTTAACACAGATACGCAGTATTTT. It yields the protein CASSIGAGLNTDTQYF.